This T cell receptor beta chain was identified in a study of T cells in Graves' hyperthyroidism and ophthalmopathy (dated by TCRdb to between 2018 and 2021). Turning to the overall study: Peripheral blood samples were taken at the time of initial diagnosis, prior to any treatment. The 75 to 100 discovery patients were randomly split 7:3 into training and test sets. The paper reports TCR Vbeta CDR3 sequencing of some 140 peripheral blood samples: some 41 ophthalmopathy, fewer than 80 hyperthyroidism and some 17 progressor patients. In addition, the study compared T-cell repertoires in thyroid tissue and in blood from six Graves' hyperthyroidism patients. After sampling, hyperthyroidism patients received methimazole starting at 30 mg daily, and ophthalmopathy patients received high-dose intravenous methylprednisolone. To identify distinguishing TCR V-J signatures, a discovery cohort of about a hundred patients was used, comprising some 45 with Graves' ophthalmopathy and around 60 with stable Graves' hyperthyroidism. Prospective prediction of ophthalmopathy was tested in an independent validation cohort of 18 hyperthyroidism patients and some 17 patients who later progressed to ophthalmopathy. Summary of the overall study and its limitations: No statistical method was used to set the sample size in advance, and investigators knew the group allocation. In validation, the model predicted progression to ophthalmopathy a median of about 6.5 months before onset, with roughly 68% sensitivity and around 76% specificity. Most expanded thyroid clonotypes (frequency above 0.001) were also detected in blood, a finding suggesting that blood repertoires may reflect thyroid immune responses. In cross-validation, a model built on a 13 V-J signature told ophthalmopathy apart from stable hyperthyroidism with 85% to 90% sensitivity and about 81% specificity, and in testing the same model reached 80%/75%.

The TCR beta CDR3 regions were amplified from RNA transcripts. The first round of RT-PCR for the TCR CDR3 was performed with the HTBI primer set and the Qiagen OneStep RT-PCR kit. Libraries were constructed in a second round of multiplex PCR, after which size selection and purification were carried out. The libraries were sequenced on an Illumina HiSeq2000 using paired-end 100 bp reads. As for how the authors treated the data: SOAPnuke was used to process the raw data, removing reads that contained adapters or uncalled bases, had a mean Phred below 15, or lacked an exact match to the constant primer or identifier. COPE v1.2.5 was used to merge high-quality paired reads, and clonotypes were defined as unique nucleotide sequences. MiTCR v1.1 was used to align clonotypes to the IMGT TRBV, TRBD and TRBJ reference segments. The analysis was restricted to V-J combinations with a frequency above 0.0001, which together covered 99% to 99.2% of the repertoires. A TCS score was defined as the ratio between F50 (clonal expansion) and ExV (chaos), using BLOSUM62-based TCRdist between CDR3 peptides within each V-J. Welch's t-statistics and random forest reduced around 520 V-J features to about 13, which were used in a naive Bayes classifier (R e1071). Thyroid-blood repertoire similarity was quantified with the Morisita-Horn index. Starting from the raw public reads, TCRdb applied fastp trimming at Q25, assembled clones with MiXCR and retained in-frame beta chains. Under each unique CDR3 protein, matching rows form one entry showing the most common genes and DNA. The V and J calls here are based on TCRdb, not the publication. In this sample the table shows about 24,000 distinct CDR3 sequences, roughly 49% of which occur a single time. The ten largest make up 25% of the sample.

This clonotype appeared once. The antigen it recognizes is unknown. No much larger clone is present one base from it, and per-base qualities are unavailable. A single read counts as weak evidence. Hyperthyroidism patients were aged 18 to 65 years and newly diagnosed, with disease duration of less than 2 months. Exclusion was applied to patients with uncontrolled infections, other autoimmune diseases, pregnancy or lactation. Diagnoses were established on the basis of clinical symptoms, serum thyroxine and TRAb, thyroid ultrasound, and orbital computed tomography. For progressor patients, blood was drawn at the first diagnosis of hyperthyroidism, before any ophthalmopathy symptoms had appeared. Ficoll-Paque density gradient centrifugation was used to isolate PBMCs from 9.5 to 10 ml of fresh peripheral blood. Patients classed as progressors first received a Graves' hyperthyroidism diagnosis and then went on to develop ophthalmopathy during follow-up. Total RNA was extracted with Trizol reagent, and quality was checked on an Agilent 2100 Bioanalyzer.

V ends up 4 bases short and J 5 bases short, with an unmatched junction base count of 8. CDR1 MNHNS and CDR2 SASEGT were looked up in the germline V gene. From its cysteine to its phenylalanine, the CDR3 spans 15 amino acids. The kept DNA is CDR3 alone, 45 bases in frame from the first base. This clonotype was obtained from a woman in her 40s with Graves' hyperthyroidism that later progressed to Graves' ophthalmopathy. In this chain, TRBV6-1 is recombined with TRBJ2-5, and TRBD2 aligns with 9 junction nucleotides. The sample consisted of blood. The CDR3 in this case is CASSALAGHEETQYF. The nucleotide sequence reads TGTGCCAGCAGTGCCCTAGCGGGACATGAGGAGACCCAGTACTTC.